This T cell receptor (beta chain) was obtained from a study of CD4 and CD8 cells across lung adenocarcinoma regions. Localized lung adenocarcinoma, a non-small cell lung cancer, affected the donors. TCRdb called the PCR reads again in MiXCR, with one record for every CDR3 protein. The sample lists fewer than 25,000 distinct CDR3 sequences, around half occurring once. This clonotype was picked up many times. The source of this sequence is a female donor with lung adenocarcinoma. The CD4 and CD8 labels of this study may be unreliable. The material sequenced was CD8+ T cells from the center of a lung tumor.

CDR3 in amino acids: CASSYRLNTEAFF. The CDR3 DNA reads as TGTGCCAGCAGTTACAGGTTGAACACTGAAGCTTTCTTT. The chain links TRBV6-5 to TRBJ1-1; unclear D gene. CDR1 is MNHEY, CDR2 SVGAGI, per germline. The ends were cut back, 2 bases at V and 0 bases at J, with 4 bases in the middle. The CDR3 covers 13 residues.